This T cell receptor (beta chain) is from a study of T-cell reconstitution after alpha-beta-depleted transplantation in children. A TCRbeta library incorporating unique molecular identifiers was prepared. In TCRdb, the PCR reads were re-called with MiXCR into one record per CDR3 protein. The sample has roughly 200,000 distinct CDR3 sequences, approximately 9% seen once. The CDR3 spans 15 residues. The germline V gene encodes CDR1 MNHEY and CDR2 SVGEGT. With 6 bases removed from V and 0 bases from J, the gap between germline ends came to 14 bases. V is TRBV6-2 or TRBV6-3 and J is TRBJ2-5; a weak D match, TRBD2 (6 bases). The TCR sequence derives from a human donor who donated a stem cell graft to a child with acute lymphoblastic leukemia. The specimen comprised PBMCs from the stem cell graft donor, sampled from the stem cell graft. The CDR3 loop is CASRVSGVYQETQYF. The CDR3 nucleotides are TGTGCCAGCAGGGTTAGCGGAGTGTACCAAGAGACCCAGTACTTC.